This TCR beta chain was captured by sequencing in a study of neurological immune-mediated disorders. Study outcomes and limitations: Association of the multiple sclerosis repertoire cluster with clinical or MRI features was not observed for any feature. It was HTLV-1-associated myelopathy that showed the most TCR clonal expansion, while multiple sclerosis showed the least, falling below healthy controls. Expanded clones shared no identical CDR3 amino acid sequences across subjects, which suggested private TCR-beta repertoires in all groups.

CDR1 and CDR2 from the germline V gene are WSHSY and SAAADI. The CDR3 has 13 residues. The V end lost 4 bases, the J end lost 1 base, and 5 bases lay between the germline ends. This clonotype was counted many times. The antigen remains undetermined. The team produced cDNA through 5'RACE using 10-nucleotide random UMIs. MiXCR, run by TCRdb on the 5' RACE reads, gives a single entry per CDR3 protein. The data show over 35,000 distinct CDR3 sequences, with roughly 2.5% seen just once and less than 2.5% held by the top ten. Sequenced input: PBMCs. The source of this sequence is a man aged 45-65 years with multiple sclerosis. This chain connects TRBV10-2 to TRBJ2-1; D perhaps matches TRBD2 (5 bases). CDR3 region: CASSGTSYNEQFF. The DNA for the CDR3 is TGCGCCAGCAGTGGGACTTCCTACAATGAGCAGTTCTTC.